This entry lists 30 T cell receptor beta chains sequenced from one sample in a study of blood T cell repertoires in COVID-19. Measured with immunoSEQ multiplex PCR; TCRdb has only the in-frame clones, and not every one. This sample has about 81,000 clones, with more than 80% found just once. The specimen sequenced was peripheral blood. The origin of the receptors is a human donor in a cohort sampled during active COVID-19.

In its sample, this clone was seen once. The rearrangement links TRBV5-6 to TRBJ2-1, with 8 bases matching TRBD2. CDR1 is SGHDT, CDR2 YYEEEE, per germline. V lost 0 bases, J lost 12 bases, and 2 bases stayed unmatched. This CDR3 region has 12 residues. CDR3 region: CASSLERGRQFF. The CDR3 DNA reads TGTGCCAGCAGCTTGGAGCGGGGGCGGCAGTTCTTC.

This clone is a singleton in its sample. The V call is TRBV2, the J call TRBJ1-1; D remains unclear. With 6 bases removed from V and 1 base from J, the gap between germline ends came to 12 bases. Per germline, CDR1 SNHLY and CDR2 FYNNEI. This CDR3 has 14 amino acids. The CDR3 here is CASSWTESNTEAFF. CDR3 bases: TGTGCCAGCAGCTGGACTGAATCGAACACTGAAGCTTTCTTT.

This chain joins TRBV27 and TRBJ2-1; 7 bases are shared with TRBD2. The CDR3 is 15 amino acids. Germline loops: CDR1 MNHEY, CDR2 SMNVEV (reference sequence). After removal of 2 bases from V and 8 bases from J, the junction contained 9 bases not matched to a gene. This CDR3 is CASSLQGLVWDEQFF. CDR3 nucleotides: TGTGCCAGCAGTTTACAAGGACTAGTATGGGATGAGCAGTTCTTC.

The chain has TRBV3-1 (or the pseudogene TRBV3-2) and TRBJ1-3; D uncertain. The CDR3 is 14 residues long. Per the germline V gene, CDR1 is LGHDT and CDR2 is YNNKEL (reference sequence). Trimming took 5 bases from V and 0 from J, leaving 8 bases between them. The CDR3 nucleotides are TGTGCCAGCAGCAAAACAATCTCTGGAAACACCATATATTTT. Its protein product is CASSKTISGNTIYF.

The chain uses TRBV4-2 and TRBJ2-3; 10 bases fit TRBD2. V shed 1 base, J shed 3 bases, and the junction held 10 bases outside the gene matches. Germline assignment: CDR1 LGHNA and CDR2 YNFKEQ. This CDR3 spans 18 amino acids. CDR3 residues: CASSQGTRAGGRTDTQYF. CDR3 DNA sequence: TGTGCCAGCAGCCAAGGGACCCGAGCGGGGGGGCGAACAGATACGCAGTATTTT.

The V call is TRBV9, the J call TRBJ2-7, with 10 bases fitting TRBD1. This CDR3 is 15 amino acids long. Trimming at V came to 2 bases and at J to 6 bases, leaving 8 bases not matched to a gene. Germline loops: CDR1 SGDLS, CDR2 YYNGEE. The CDR3 loop reads CASSVQPGTGAEQYF. As DNA, the CDR3 is TGTGCCAGCAGCGTCCAACCCGGGACAGGGGCCGAGCAGTACTTC.

This clone was counted a single time. The chain carries TRBV12-5 and TRBJ1-1; D is uncertain. The CDR3 totals 13 residues. V dropped 4 bases and J dropped 2 bases, with 8 bases sitting between them. CDR1 is LGHNT, CDR2 FRNRAP, per germline. The CDR3 sequence is CASGSLQNTEAFF. The DNA for the CDR3 is TGTGCTAGTGGTTCGTTACAAAACACTGAAGCTTTCTTT. Full variable domain (outside the CDR3, taken from reference TRBV12-5 and TRBJ1-1): DARVTQTPRHKVTEMGQEVTMRCQPILGHNTVFWYRQTMMQGLELLAYFRNRAPLDDSGMPKDRFSAEMPDATLATLKIQPSEPRDSAVYFCASGSLQNTEAFFGQGTRLTVV.

The chain has TRBV5-8 and TRBJ1-4, with D tentatively TRBD1 (6 bases). Germline CDR1 is SGHTS and CDR2 is YDEGEE. This CDR3 has 14 amino acids. Trimming cost V 2 bases and J 6 bases, with 11 bases left between them. The CDR3 nucleotides read TGTGCCAGCAGCTTTAACAGGGTTGATGAAAAACTGTTTTTT. This gives the protein CASSFNRVDEKLFF.

The V and J genes are TRBV28 and TRBJ2-1; 8 bases align to TRBD2. Germline V gene data show CDR1 as MDHEN and CDR2 as SYDVKM. J was trimmed by 8 bases and V by 3 bases; bases with no gene match: 15. The CDR3 spans 17 residues. For the CDR3, the DNA is TGTGCCAGCAGTTTCGCGGGGGGCCGCCTACCGGGGGATGAGCAGTTCTTC. Its protein product is CASSFAGGRLPGDEQFF.

The chain recombines TRBV28 with TRBJ1-1; a possible D gene is TRBD1 (5 bases). This CDR3 is 13 amino acids long. Germline CDR1 reads MDHEN; CDR2 reads SYDVKM. V gave up 5 bases and J gave up 11 bases, with 18 bases separating them. CDR3 region: CASSHSGSTGAFF. The DNA of the CDR3 is TGTGCCAGCAGTCACTCAGGGTCAACAGGTGCTTTCTTT.

This chain joins TRBV4-1 and TRBJ1-5, with 8 bases lining up with TRBD1. After removal of 3 bases from V and 11 bases from J, the junction contained 12 bases not matched to a gene. The CDR3 has 15 residues. Germline-derived CDR1 and CDR2 are MGHRA and YSYEKL. The DNA for the CDR3 is TGCGCCAGCAGCCACCGACAAGGGAGGGACAGGACCCAGCATTTT. It is translated as CASSHRQGRDRTQHF.

This clone has just a few counts. The genes are TRBV7-9 and TRBJ1-4; D remains ambiguous. Trimming pared 4 bases from V and 7 bases from J, leaving 10 bases between. CDR1 is SEHNR and CDR2 is FQNEAQ in the germline V gene (reference sequence). The CDR3 covers 13 residues. Written as DNA, the CDR3 is TGTGCCAGCAGCTCAGTAAACCCTGAAAAACTGTTTTTT. The encoded protein is CASSSVNPEKLFF. Combining the CDR3 with reference TRBV7-9 and TRBJ1-4 gives the whole variable domain DTGVSQNPRHKITKRGQNVTFRCDPISEHNRLYWYRQTLGQGPEFLTYFQNEAQLEKSRLLSDRFSAERPKGSFSTLEIQRTEQGDSAMYLCASSSVNPEKLFFGSGTQLSVL.

The chain joins TRBV20-1 to TRBJ1-1; no firm D call. Trimming took 1 base from V and 14 from J, leaving 14 bases between them. This CDR3 contains 11 residues. The germline CDR1 and CDR2 sequences are DFQATT and SNEGSKA (reference sequence). The CDR3: CSARGVDWEFF. CDR3 DNA sequence: TGCAGTGCTAGAGGAGTGGACTGGGAATTCTTT.

The genes are TRBV5-1 and TRBJ1-2; 7 bases are a match to TRBD1. Losses at the gene ends were 0 bases for V and 2 bases for J; bases not matched to a gene: 7. The CDR3 runs to 16 residues. The germline CDR1 and CDR2 sequences are SGHRS and YFSETQ. The CDR3 sequence is CASSLGPGQENYGYTF. For the CDR3, the DNA is TGCGCCAGCAGCTTGGGGCCTGGACAGGAGAACTATGGCTACACCTTC.

The V gene is TRBV6-5, the J gene TRBJ1-4, with D tentatively TRBD1 (5 bases). V was clipped by 6 bases and J by 5 bases, with 13 bases between them. CDR1 and CDR2 (germline): MNHEY, SVGAGI. The CDR3 length is 14 residues. For the CDR3, the DNA is TGTGCCAGCAGACGGGCGGGGGGGAATGAAAAACTGTTTTTT. Protein: CASRRAGGNEKLFF.

V and J are TRBV6-2 or TRBV6-3 and TRBJ2-3, with TRBD2 matching over 8 bases. V lost 3 bases to trimming and J lost 4 bases; unmatched junction nucleotides: 9. Per the germline V gene, CDR1 is MNHEY and CDR2 is SVGEGT. The CDR3 is 16 residues long. Here the CDR3 DNA reads TGTGCCAGCAGTTATGCTGGCGGGGGGTTGCCAGATACGCAGTATTTT. The encoded protein is CASSYAGGGLPDTQYF.

The chain uses TRBV10-3 and TRBJ1-2, with TRBD1 matching 8 bases. The V gene's germline CDR1 is ENHRY and CDR2 SYGVKD. The V segment lost 2 bases and the J segment 8 bases; nucleotides outside the gene matches: 4. The CDR3 extends over 13 amino acids. CDR3 in amino acids: CAISELGTGGYTF. As DNA, the CDR3 is TGTGCCATCAGTGAGCTTGGGACAGGCGGCTACACCTTC.

The chain recombines TRBV2 with TRBJ1-1; perhaps TRBD1 as D (5 bases). Germline V CDR1 and CDR2: SNHLY, FYNNEI. This CDR3 has 13 amino acids. The V gene lost 6 bases and the J gene lost 5 bases, with 13 bases spanning the gap. DNA of the CDR3: TGTGCCAGCAGCGGGGGAGGGTTGACTGAAGCTTTCTTT. Its protein is CASSGGGLTEAFF.

V gene TRBV3-1 (or the pseudogene TRBV3-2) combines with J gene TRBJ1-1; 9 bases line up with TRBD1. The length of the CDR3 is 14 residues. The germline CDR1 and CDR2 sequences are LGHDT and YNNKEL (reference sequence). J lost 6 bases, V lost 6 bases, and 8 bases had no gene match. In DNA form, the CDR3 reads TGTGCCAGCAGAGAGCAGGACAGGGGTGCTGAAGCTTTCTTT. Its protein is CASREQDRGAEAFF.

The genes are TRBV28 and TRBJ2-1; 8 positions agree with TRBD1. Germline V lookup: CDR1 MDHEN, CDR2 SYDVKM. The CDR3 runs 12 residues. In DNA, the CDR3 is TGTGCAGGGGCGGGACAGGTCAATGAGCAGTTCTTC. Translating gives CAGAGQVNEQFF.

The rearrangement joins TRBV30 to TRBJ2-5; tentatively, D is TRBD1 (6 bases). The CDR3 covers 12 residues. V gave up 7 bases and J gave up 1 base, with 10 bases separating them. Germline V CDR1 and CDR2: GTSNPN, SVGIG (reference sequence). CDR3 DNA sequence: TGTGCCTCCGGGACATCCCAAGAGACCCAGTACTTC. Translated: CASGTSQETQYF.

This sequence joins TRBV20-1 and TRBJ1-1; D not certain. This CDR3 is 11 amino acids long. The ends were cut back, 1 base at V and 9 bases at J, with 9 bases in the middle. Germline-derived CDR1 and CDR2 are DFQATT and SNEGSKA (reference sequence). CDR3 amino acids: CSARAEKQAFF. In DNA form, the CDR3 reads TGCAGTGCTAGAGCTGAGAAGCAAGCTTTCTTT.

The chain couples TRBV5-5 to TRBJ1-2; TRBD1 is a possible D gene (6 bases). The V gene's germline CDR1 is SGHKS and CDR2 YYEKEE (reference sequence). Deletions cut 1 base from V and 0 bases from J, with 16 bases between. There are 17 residues in the CDR3. As DNA, the CDR3 is TGTGCCAGCAGCTTGTTACAAACAGGGTACTCTAACTATGGCTACACCTTC. Encoded protein: CASSLLQTGYSNYGYTF.

The chain uses TRBV7-9 and TRBJ2-7; D is perhaps TRBD2 (6 bases). CDR3 length: 13 residues. The V end lost 7 bases, the J end lost 6 bases, and 16 bases lay between the germline ends. From germline, CDR1 is SEHNR and CDR2 FQNEAQ (reference sequence). The CDR3 region is CASTHPVGGEQYF. CDR3 nucleotide sequence: TGTGCCAGCACCCACCCGGTGGGGGGCGAGCAGTACTTC.

V usage is TRBV3-1 (or the pseudogene TRBV3-2) and J usage is TRBJ1-5; a weak D match, TRBD1 (6 bases). V dropped 1 base and J dropped 0 bases, with 16 bases sitting between them. This CDR3 spans 18 amino acids. Germline V gives CDR1 LGHDT, CDR2 YNNKEL (reference sequence). CDR3 amino acids: CASSQGQPGGPSNQPQHF. CDR3 DNA sequence: TGTGCCAGCAGCCAAGGACAACCGGGGGGGCCTAGCAATCAGCCCCAGCATTTT.

This chain connects TRBV30 to TRBJ1-6; 7 bases fit TRBD1. J was trimmed by 7 bases and V by 2 bases; bases with no gene match: 5. This CDR3 has 14 amino acids. CDR1 is GTSNPN and CDR2 is SVGIG in the germline V gene (reference sequence). The CDR3 region is CAWSIGTENSPLHF. As DNA, the CDR3 is TGTGCCTGGAGTATTGGGACAGAGAATTCACCCCTCCACTTT.

The chain has TRBV10-2 and TRBJ1-1, with D perhaps TRBD1 (5 bases). Trimming pared 4 bases from V and 4 bases from J, leaving 16 bases between. The CDR3 contains 15 residues. The germline V gene encodes CDR1 WSHSY and CDR2 SAAADI. As DNA, the CDR3 is TGCGCCAGCAGTGCTTTACGGGCGGGGGGCACTGAAGCTTTCTTT. It specifies CASSALRAGGTEAFF.

The table lists this clone with a few counts. The CDR3 sequence is CASRKGGPGANVLTF. CDR3 bases: TGTGCCAGCAGGAAGGGGGGGCCTGGGGCCAACGTCCTGACTTTC. This chain joins TRBV6-5 and TRBJ2-6, with D possibly TRBD2 on 7 matching bases. CDR3 length: 15 amino acids. Germline values: CDR1 MNHEY, CDR2 SVGAGI. Trimming took off 6 bases at V and 2 bases at J, with 11 bases between the two ends.

V gene TRBV6-5 combines with J gene TRBJ1-2; maybe TRBD1 (5 bases). V gave up 8 bases and J gave up 4 bases, with 14 bases separating them. The CDR3 has 13 residues. Per germline, CDR1 MNHEY and CDR2 SVGAGI. The CDR3 DNA reads TGTGCCAGCGGCAGTGTGGGGGGCTATGGCTACACCTTC. Amino acid sequence: CASGSVGGYGYTF.

The chain links TRBV6-4 to TRBJ2-1, with 7 bases fitting TRBD1. Per the germline V gene, CDR1 is MRHNA and CDR2 is SNTAGT. The trim removed 4 bases at V and 0 bases at J, leaving 6 bases unmatched. This CDR3 has 16 residues. CDR3: CASSAPRDSSYNEQFF. The CDR3 region has the DNA TGTGCCAGCAGTGCCCCCCGGGACAGCTCCTACAATGAGCAGTTCTTC.